The entry below describes one T cell receptor (beta chain). Which antigen it targets is not known. It has no much larger one-base neighbor in the sample; base qualities were not kept. Collaborating institutions collected whole blood in K2EDTA tubes following their own protocols. For TCRbeta analysis, collaborator samples were shipped as frozen whole blood, as isolated PBMCs, or as DNA extracted from either sample type. TCRbeta CDR3 regions were amplified from genomic DNA using the immunoSEQ Assay, a bias-controlled multiplex PCR. The authors' analysis ran thus. Within the assay, amplification of reference gene primers was used to estimate how many nucleated cells each sample contained. To quantify the absolute abundance of each unique TCRbeta CDR3 rearrangement, sequence reads were collapsed and filtered. For each sample, productive Simpson clonality was calculated as the square root of Simpson's diversity index across productive rearrangements. What TCRdb holds here is the immuneACCESS table cut down to in-frame rearrangements. Part of the clones is not present; checked against another copy, under half of the missing clones reflect an unresolved V gene, and the others are unexplained. The DNA was the basis for D and trimming; V, J and clone size are from that table. In all, the sample holds 40,000 to 45,000 clones, and about 77% of those were seen once. In total, the top ten clones hold around 27% of the sample.

The data were taken from a study of blood T cell repertoires in COVID-19 (dated by TCRdb to between 2020 and 2021). With regard to the full study: Collaborator samples came from the United States, Italy and Spain and covered acute and convalescent phases of COVID-19. Where available, HLA class I and class II types were taken from metadata supplied by the sample provider and were not determined by assay-based typing. The prospective study material was composed of cDNA or gDNA derived from T cells, B-cell-depleted T cells, or PBMCs. A de-identified subject ID, COVID-19 status, age in years and sex were almost always included in the sample metadata. Samples were obtained from the ongoing ImmuneRACE study (first 160 participants) and from 1,254 subjects provided by 6 global collaborators. The dataset comprised deeply sampled blood TCRbeta repertoires from subjects exposed to, actively infected with, or recovered from COVID-19. The repertoires were made available in a free public database intended to serve as a resource for research on the immune response to SARS-CoV-2.

Points the paper makes about the study in general: How much clinical and demographic metadata was included differed by source and by participant, and the metadata was provided uncurated.

This TCR derives from a man older than 75 with acute or convalescent COVID-19. Sequenced sample: peripheral blood.

The DNA is as follows: TGTGCCACCAGCAGAGAATTAGTCAACACTGAAGCTTTCTTT. Its translation reads: CATSRELVNTEAFF. This chain is built from TRBV15 and TRBJ1-1, with the D gene uncertain. For CDR1 and CDR2, the germline V gene (reference sequence) lists LNHNV and YYDKDF. V is shortened by 0 bases, J by 2 bases, and the region joining them spans 7 bases. The CDR3 has 14 amino acids, counting the end cysteine and phenylalanine. This entry keeps only the CDR3 DNA: 42 bases, framed from base 1.